This T cell receptor (beta chain) was profiled in a study of beta chain features in type 1 diabetes. Looking at the study overall: When patients were set against healthy donors, age, gender and cell yields were similar. Whole-study findings and limits: Significant though moderate, a shortening of TCRB CDR3s appeared in all four CD4+ subsets of Type 1 diabetes patients.

Germline loops: CDR1 MNHNS, CDR2 SASEGT. Trimming shortened V by 7 bases and J by 1 base, and 10 bases separated the two germline ends. The CDR3 extends over 13 amino acids. The isolated RNA, all of it, was reverse transcribed, so expressed TCRB transcripts were what got sequenced. Sequencing of naive, central memory and regulatory T cell samples gave an average of about 3.57 million reads. The method was immunoSEQ multiplex PCR; TCRdb's version includes in-frame clones alone and lacks a portion of them. The top ten hold 0.94% of the sample, which has about 150,000 clones, 6.5% to 9.5% seen once. Notes on this clone: Its target is not known.

The chain uses TRBV6-1 and TRBJ2-5; the D gene is possibly TRBD2 (6 bases). The origin of this receptor is a woman aged 40 to 50 with type 1 diabetes. Material for sequencing was central memory CD4+ T cells from blood. The CDR3 loop is CASKFGGQETQYF. The CDR3, as DNA: TGTGCCAGCAAATTCGGGGGCCAAGAGACCCAGTACTTC.